This TCR beta chain was profiled in a study of blood T cell repertoires in COVID-19. The protocol was immunoSEQ multiplex PCR, while the TCRdb copy is restricted to in-frame clones and leaves out a portion. The sample contains about 63,000 clones, approximately 88% of which appear only once. This clonotype originated in a woman older than 75 with acute or convalescent COVID-19. The sequenced sample consisted of peripheral blood.

The CDR3 DNA follows: TGCGCCAGCCAGGGGACAGGGGTGCCCGGGGAGCTGTTTTTT. Translation: CASQGTGVPGELFF. This chain links TRBV23-1 with TRBJ2-2; 10 nucleotides line up with TRBD1. TRBV23-1 is an ORF, with its function uncertain. The J segment lost 6 bases and the V segment lost 8 bases, leaving 6 bases of the junction unmatched. The CDR3 spans 14 residues.